This T cell receptor beta chain stems from a study of response to subunit inactivated influenza vaccine listed by TCRdb under 2018. Notes on the research overall: The study used deep quantitative T cell receptor repertoire profiling to track responses to a trivalent subunit inactivated influenza vaccine. Paper-wide results and their limitations: According to the authors, only a limited number of new T cells may be recruited by each seasonal influenza vaccination.

V was cut back by 6 bases and J by 2 bases, leaving a gap of 24 bases between them. CDR1 SGHRS and CDR2 YFSETQ were looked up in the germline V gene. From the cysteine up to the phenylalanine, the CDR3 has a length of 18 residues. The DNA shown is the 54-base CDR3, in frame from base 1. Library prep was done by RT-PCR. Sequencer: Illumina HiSeq 2500. TCRdb applied fastp at Q25 and MiXCR to the public reads, then kept only in-frame beta chains. When rows share a CDR3 protein, they turn into one entry using the most common DNA and genes. This sample has around 540,000 distinct CDR3 sequences in its table, and 12% of those were observed once. Roughly 10% of the sample is held by the ten biggest clonotypes. This clonotype was counted between two and nine times. The antigen it recognizes is unknown. No qualities accompany the bases; no much larger clone lies one base away.

The sequence links TRBV5-1 to TRBJ2-1; the D element might be TRBD1 or TRBD2, as each aligns at 5 bases. The sequence came from a man between 45 and 60 years old who received an inactivated influenza vaccine. Donor details come from another sample of the same person, matched by shared clones. The sequencing used PBMCs from blood, collected on the day of vaccination. The sequenced DNA is TGCGCCAGCACCGATTCGATAGGGACCTTCAGGCCCTACAATGAGCAGTTCTTC. This translates into CASTDSIGTFRPYNEQFF.